This T cell receptor beta chain emerged from a study of tumor and adjacent non-tumor tissue in lung cancer. Overall study: The patients, around 10 men and roughly 5 women, were roughly 30 to 76 with stage I to III disease.

Germline CDR1 is SQVTM and CDR2 is ANQGSEA. This CDR3 region has 13 residues. J gave up 6 bases and V 2 bases, and 7 bases lay outside the gene matches. No cell sorting was done before RNA was extracted from the tissue. More than 3 cm separated this lung sample from the edge of the tumor. Study-level results: TCR diversity was significantly greater in tumor than normal lung tissue. Higher tumor TCR diversity was associated with shorter survival.

Comments on this clonotype: What it binds is unknown.

Three rounds of nested PCR, following a modified ARM-PCR protocol, produced the TCRbeta library. TCRdb ran MiXCR on the multiplex PCR reads and lists one entry per CDR3 protein. The repertoire holds about 98,000 distinct CDR3 sequences, 75% to 90% seen once, with under 40% in the top ten. This chain uses TRBV29-1 with TRBJ2-7, with 7 bases fitting TRBD2. The specimen sequenced was distant non-tumor lung tissue. The receptor's source is a man aged 55 to 70 with small cell lung cancer. CDR3 region: CSVEREPGGEQYF. The CDR3 DNA follows: TGCAGCGTTGAAAGGGAGCCGGGAGGCGAGCAGTACTTC.